The rows below give T cell receptor beta chains drawn from one sample of a study of T cell responses to AZD1222 COVID-19 vaccine. Measured with immunoSEQ multiplex PCR; TCRdb has only the in-frame clones, and not every one. The data contain 110,000 to 150,000 clones, 80% to 95% of them singletons. Sequenced material: peripheral blood, taken 28 days after the second AZD1222 dose. All receptors come from an adult who received the AZD1222 COVID-19 vaccine. CDR3s include the opening cysteine and the closing phenylalanine or tryptophan. Fields, in order: J gene, clone size, CDR3 length, V gene, D gene, CDR3 DNA, CDR3 protein. D genes are given only for firm matches. Clone size appears in some rows only: once, few, many, or a class for an expanded clone.

>TRBJ1-4|NA|14|TRBV19|TRBD1
TGTGCCAGTAGTACGGGACAGGGAAATGAAAAACTGTTTTTT
CASSTGQGNEKLFF
>TRBJ2-2|NA|14|TRBV13|TRBD2
TGTGCCAGCAGCCATCTTAGCGGGGCCGGGGAGCTGTTTTTT
CASSHLSGAGELFF
>TRBJ2-3|once|15|TRBV5-6|TRBD1
TGTGCCAGCAGCACGAGACAGGGGATCACAGATACGCAGTATTTT
CASSTRQGITDTQYF
>TRBJ1-2|NA|14|TRBV19|NA
TGTGCCAGTAGGGTCGCGGGCCCGTCCTATGGCTACACCTTC
CASRVAGPSYGYTF
>TRBJ1-2|NA|15|TRBV4-2|NA
TGTGCCAGCAGCCAACCCGGGGGCGTGGGCTATGGCTACACCTTC
CASSQPGGVGYGYTF
>TRBJ2-3|NA|16|TRBV9|NA
TGTGCCAGCAGCGTCCGGGGGGCTTATAGCACAGATACGCAGTATTTT
CASSVRGAYSTDTQYF
>TRBJ1-5|NA|16|TRBV15|NA
TGTGCCACCAGCAGAGACCCCGGAAATAGCAATCAGCCCCAGCATTTT
CATSRDPGNSNQPQHF
>TRBJ1-2|NA|15|TRBV5-4|TRBD1
TGTGCCAGCAGCGGAGGGACAGGGGGCGGCTATGGCTACACCTTC
CASSGGTGGGYGYTF
>TRBJ2-3|NA|13|TRBV29-1|NA
TGCAGCGGACGGACCGATAGCACAGATACGCAGTATTTT
CSGRTDSTDTQYF
>TRBJ1-2|NA|15|TRBV9|TRBD1
TGTGCCAGCAGCCCCGGGACAGGGGACCCCTATGGCTACACCTTC
CASSPGTGDPYGYTF
>TRBJ1-1|NA|12|TRBV5-5|NA
TGTGCCAGCAGTCAACAGGGATTCGAAGCTTTCTTT
CASSQQGFEAFF
>TRBJ2-3|NA|14|TRBV6-4|NA
TGTGCCAGCAGTCGCGGGCTGAGCACAGATACGCAGTATTTT
CASSRGLSTDTQYF
>TRBJ2-7|NA|15|TRBV5-1|TRBD1
TGCGCCAGCAGCTTGGGACAGGGAAGAGGGTACGAGCAGTACTTC
CASSLGQGRGYEQYF
>TRBJ2-1|NA|16|TRBV10-3|TRBD2
TGTGCCATCAGGGAAAAGCGGGAGGGCTCCTACAATGAGCAGTTCTTC
CAIREKREGSYNEQFF
>TRBJ2-1|NA|15|TRBV6-5|TRBD2
TGTGCCAGCAGTTACGGGGGACTAGCGAACAATGAGCAGTTCTTC
CASSYGGLANNEQFF
>TRBJ2-7|NA|11|TRBV3-1/TRBV3-2|NA
TGTGCCAGCAGCCTCTCCTACGAGCAGTACTTC
CASSLSYEQYF
>TRBJ2-3|NA|18|TRBV6-2/TRBV6-3|TRBD2
TGTGCCAGCAGTTCCCGGAGGGGCGGGAGGGCCGACACAGATACGCAGTATTTT
CASSSRRGGRADTDTQYF
>TRBJ1-2|NA|14|TRBV19|TRBD1
TGTGCCAGTAGTACTACAGGGGGCGGCTATGGCTACACCTTC
CASSTTGGGYGYTF
>TRBJ2-7|few|16|TRBV2|NA
TGTGCCAGCAGTGAAGGAAGGGGCTCCAGCTCCTACGAGCAGTACTTC
CASSEGRGSSSYEQYF
>TRBJ1-5|once|15|TRBV2|NA
TGTGCCAGCAGCACCGACAGCGCCAGCAATCAGCCCCAGCATTTT
CASSTDSASNQPQHF
>TRBJ1-3|NA|16|TRBV20-1|NA
TGCAGTGCTAGTGGGCAGGGAACCATCTCTGGAAACACCATATATTTT
CSASGQGTISGNTIYF
>TRBJ2-3|NA|14|TRBV3-1/TRBV3-2|NA
TGTGCCAGCAGCCGCCGGACAGATACAGATACGCAGTATTTT
CASSRRTDTDTQYF
>TRBJ1-5|NA|10|TRBV24-1|NA
TGTGCCACCTGGCATCAGCCCCAGCATTTT
CATWHQPQHF
>TRBJ1-1|NA|13|TRBV9|TRBD1
TGTGCCAGCAGTGGAACAGGGGGCACTGAAGCTTTCTTT
CASSGTGGTEAFF
>TRBJ2-5|NA|15|TRBV10-3|NA
TGTGCCACCCGTGCTTTGGTGGGAGTTGGGGAGACCCAGTACTTC
CATRALVGVGETQYF
>TRBJ2-1|NA|14|TRBV19|NA
TGTGCCAGTAACGAGGCCCAGCAGGTACATGAGCAGTTCTTC
CASNEAQQVHEQFF
>TRBJ1-1|NA|14|TRBV28|NA
TGTGCCAGCAGTTTCTCTCAGGGGTGGACTGAAGCTTTCTTT
CASSFSQGWTEAFF
>TRBJ1-6|NA|17|TRBV21-1|NA
TGTGCCAGCAGCAAAGAGGAGGGGGCAGTTAGTAATTCACCCCTCCACTTT
CASSKEEGAVSNSPLHF
>TRBJ2-3|NA|15|TRBV10-1|NA
TGCGCCAGCAGTGCGGACCGGTACACACGGGATACGCAGTATTTT
CASSADRYTRDTQYF
>TRBJ1-1|NA|13|TRBV5-6|NA
TGTGCCAGCAGCCCCCCGGAGGCGCCTGAAGCTTTCTTT
CASSPPEAPEAFF
>TRBJ1-1|NA|14|TRBV27|NA
TGTGCCAGCAAATTAAGGCGGCGGAACACTGAAGCTTTCTTT
CASKLRRRNTEAFF
>TRBJ2-2|NA|12|TRBV7-9|NA
TGTGCCAGCGGGGGGATTCCCGGGGAGCTGTTTTTT
CASGGIPGELFF
>TRBJ2-2|NA|14|TRBV3-1/TRBV3-2|NA
TGTGCCACTCAGGAGGGCGGAGCTACCGGGGAGCTGTTTTTT
CATQEGGATGELFF
>TRBJ1-2|NA|13|TRBV12-3/TRBV12-4|TRBD1
TGTGCCAGCAGCCTTCGACAGGGGGCTGGCTACACCTTC
CASSLRQGAGYTF
>TRBJ1-1|NA|14|TRBV27|TRBD1
TGTGCCAGCACCCCACCCGGGACAGGGGGCCGAGCTTTCTTT
CASTPPGTGGRAFF
>TRBJ2-1|NA|14|TRBV6-4|NA
TGTGCCAGCAGTCCCGGGAGTAATAGGAATGAGCAGTTCTTC
CASSPGSNRNEQFF
>TRBJ2-7|NA|14|TRBV11-2|NA
TGTGCCAGCAGCTTATTCAGGACCCCCTACGAGCAGTACTTC
CASSLFRTPYEQYF
>TRBJ1-5|NA|15|TRBV19|TRBD1
TGTGCCAGTAGTTTTGGACAGGGTACTTACCAGCCCCAGCATTTT
CASSFGQGTYQPQHF
>TRBJ1-6|NA|14|TRBV18|NA
TGTGCCAGCTCACCAGGCACAGTGAATTCACCCCTCCACTTT
CASSPGTVNSPLHF
>TRBJ1-1|NA|14|TRBV28|NA
TGTGCCAGCAGTTTGCGATCGGCGGACACTGAAGCTTTCTTT
CASSLRSADTEAFF
>TRBJ1-1|NA|16|TRBV5-1|NA
TGCGCCAGCAGCTTGGTCTCATTCGATTCTAACACTGAAGCTTTCTTT
CASSLVSFDSNTEAFF
>TRBJ2-3|once|13|TRBV29-1|NA
TGCAGCGTTGAACGGGGGGCCACAGATACGCAGTATTTT
CSVERGATDTQYF